Below are 7 T cell receptor beta chains sequenced from a single sample in a study of blood T cell repertoires in COVID-19. Sequenced by immunoSEQ multiplex PCR; TCRdb stores in-frame clones only, minus some. This sample has approximately 98,000 clones, with under 85% found just once. Sequenced input: peripheral blood. The receptors were gathered from a woman in her 70s with acute or convalescent COVID-19.

The rearrangement links TRBV5-1 to TRBJ2-3, with a tentative D call TRBD1 (5 bases). This CDR3 region has 13 residues. Trimming cost V 4 bases and J 2 bases, with 8 bases left between them. CDR1 is SGHRS and CDR2 is YFSETQ in the germline V gene. The CDR3 region has the DNA TGCGCCAGCAGCGGACAATCCACAGATACGCAGTATTTT. Protein sequence: CASSGQSTDTQYF. Combining the CDR3 with reference TRBV5-1 and TRBJ2-3 gives the whole variable domain KAGVTQTPRYLIKTRGQQVTLSCSPISGHRSVSWYQQTPGQGLQFLFEYFSETQRNKGNFPGRFSGRQFSNSRSEMNVSTLELGDSALYLCASSGQSTDTQYFGPGTRLTVL.

This clone is a singleton in its sample. The CDR3 DNA follows: TGTGCCAGCAACCCGGCATTAGCGTCCGCGGGCAATGAGCAGTTCTTC. This sequence encodes CASNPALASAGNEQFF. The V call is TRBV28, the J call TRBJ2-1; D is perhaps TRBD2 (5 bases). The CDR3 sequence is 16 residues long. The germline V gene encodes CDR1 MDHEN and CDR2 SYDVKM. Trimming pared 7 bases from V and 6 bases from J, leaving 22 bases between. Full variable domain (outside the CDR3, taken from reference TRBV28 and TRBJ2-1): DVKVTQSSRYLVKRTGEKVFLECVQDMDHENMFWYRQDPGLGLRLIYFSYDVKMKEKGDIPEGYSVSREKKERFSLILESASTNQTSMYLCASNPALASAGNEQFFGPGTRLTVL.

J is TRBJ1-5 and V is TRBV19, with D possibly being TRBD1 (6 bases). This CDR3 comprises 15 residues. Trimming removed 3 bases from V and 5 bases from J, with 14 bases in between. The germline V gene has CDR1 LNHDA and CDR2 SQIVND (reference sequence). Written as DNA, the CDR3 is TGTGCCAGTAGTATGAGGACGGGGGGCGATCAGCCCCAGCATTTT. As protein: CASSMRTGGDQPQHF.

This chain links TRBV6-5 with TRBJ1-6; 8 bases fit TRBD1. Germline values: CDR1 MNHEY, CDR2 SVGAGI. This CDR3 is 16 amino acids long. The trim removed 2 bases at V and 8 bases at J, leaving 8 bases unmatched. In nucleotides, the CDR3 is TGTGCCAGCAGTTACGAGGGGACAGGAGGGGATTCACCCCTCCACTTT. This codes for CASSYEGTGGDSPLHF.

V is TRBV27 and J is TRBJ2-6, with TRBD2 as a possible D gene (6 bases). V lost 5 bases, J lost 2 bases, and 7 bases lay in between. The CDR3 has 14 amino acids. From germline, CDR1 is MNHEY and CDR2 SMNVEV (reference sequence). In nucleotides, the CDR3 is TGTGCCAGCAGTAGGGAGGCTGGGGCCAACGTCCTGACTTTC. Protein: CASSREAGANVLTF.

CDR3 amino acids: CATSRVGTGGYGYTF. CDR3 nucleotide sequence: TGTGCCACCAGCAGAGTTGGGACAGGGGGATATGGCTACACCTTC. The rearrangement joins TRBV15 to TRBJ1-2, with TRBD1 matching over 11 bases. Germline V gene sequence: CDR1 LNHNV, CDR2 YYDKDF (reference sequence). The CDR3 covers 15 residues. Trimming at V came to 1 base and at J to 5 bases, leaving 3 bases not matched to a gene. Supplemented by reference TRBV15 and TRBJ1-2, the full variable domain reads DAMVIQNPRYQVTQFGKPVTLSCSQTLNHNVMYWYQQKSSQAPKLLFHYYDKDFNNEADTPDNFQSRRPNTSFCFLDIRSPGLGDTAMYLCATSRVGTGGYGYTFGSGTRLTVV.

V is TRBV18 and J is TRBJ2-7; 7 positions match TRBD1. From germline, CDR1 is KGHSH and CDR2 LQKENI. The CDR3 extends over 13 amino acids. With V trimmed by 8 bases and J by 3 bases, 7 bases remained unmatched. The CDR3 spells CASRDSSIYEQYF. The DNA of the CDR3 is TGTGCCAGCAGGGACAGCTCCATCTACGAGCAGTACTTC. The variable domain in full, with the rest retrieved from reference TRBV18 and TRBJ2-7, is NAGVMQNPRHLVRRRGQEARLRCSPMKGHSHVYWYRQLPEEGLKFMVYLQKENIIDESGMPKERFSAEFPKEGPSILRIQQVVRGDSAAYFCASRDSSIYEQYFGPGTRLTVT.